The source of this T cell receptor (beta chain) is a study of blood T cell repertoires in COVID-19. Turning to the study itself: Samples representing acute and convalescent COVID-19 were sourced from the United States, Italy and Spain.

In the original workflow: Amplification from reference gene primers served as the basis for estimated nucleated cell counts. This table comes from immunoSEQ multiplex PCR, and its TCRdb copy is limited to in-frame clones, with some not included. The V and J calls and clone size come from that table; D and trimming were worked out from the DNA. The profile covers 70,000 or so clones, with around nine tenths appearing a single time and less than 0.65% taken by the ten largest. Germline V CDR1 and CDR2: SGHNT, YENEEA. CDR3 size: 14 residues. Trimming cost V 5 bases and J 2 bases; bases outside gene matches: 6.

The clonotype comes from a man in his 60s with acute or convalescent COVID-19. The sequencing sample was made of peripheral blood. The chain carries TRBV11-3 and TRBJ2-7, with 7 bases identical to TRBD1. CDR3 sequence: CASSRGGQTYEQYF. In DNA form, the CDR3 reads TGTGCCAGCAGCAGAGGGGGACAGACCTACGAGCAGTACTTC.